This T cell receptor beta chain was sequenced for a study of blood T cell repertoires in COVID-19. For the study at large: Nucleic acid was either cDNA or gDNA, and it came from T cells, B-cell-depleted T cells, or PBMCs.

Original methodology: Estimation of nucleated cell counts relied on the amplification of reference gene primers. Sequenced by immunoSEQ multiplex PCR; TCRdb stores in-frame clones only, minus some. The V and J calls and clone size were taken over from that table, and D and trimming were inferred from the DNA. In the table there are roughly 150,000 clones, around 85% of which are singletons. Germline loops: CDR1 MNHNS, CDR2 SASEGT. This CDR3 is built from 14 residues. V trimming: 2 bases; J trimming: 4 bases; junction bases outside the gene matches: 2. The J gene is TRBJ1-2, the V gene TRBV6-1; 9 bases align to TRBD1. This clonotype originated in a woman between 70 and 85 years old with acute or convalescent COVID-19. Material for sequencing was peripheral blood. The CDR3: CASSELDRGYGYTF. The DNA of the CDR3 is TGTGCCAGCAGTGAACTGGACAGGGGCTATGGCTACACCTTC.